This entry lists 17 T cell receptor beta chains sequenced from one sample in a study of blood T cells in healthy people across ages. PCR was performed a second time for about 6 to 12 cycles using a sample-barcoded 5' primer and a J-beta primer mix. TCRdb processed the 5' RACE reads anew with MiXCR; each CDR3 protein has one entry. The table has 1.5 million to 2 million distinct CDR3 sequences, roughly 28% seen once. The source material was blood. The source of these receptors is a woman aged 30 to 39 in good health.

This chain links TRBV10-1 with TRBJ2-5, with 15 positions matching TRBD2. With 6 bases clipped from V and 4 bases from J, the junction kept 12 bases outside the gene matches. From germline, CDR1 is WNHNN and CDR2 SYGVQD (reference sequence). This CDR3 has 18 residues. The CDR3 DNA sequence: TGCGCCAGCAGCGAGGGACTAGCGGGAGGCGTTGGCCGAGAGACCCAGTACTTC. Amino acids: CASSEGLAGGVGRETQYF.

As to this clonotype: A much more abundant neighbour one base away suggests this may be a read error. J is TRBJ2-3 and V is TRBV12-3 or TRBV12-4, with unresolved D. There are 13 residues in the CDR3. V was pared by 4 bases and J by 1 base, with 6 bases between. The DNA of the CDR3 is TGTGCCAGCAGTTACAAGGGCACAGATACGCAGTATTTT. As protein: CASSYKGTDTQYF.

This clonotype was detected only a few times. The rearrangement uses TRBV6-1 and TRBJ1-5, with a tentative D call TRBD1 (6 bases). CDR1 is MNHNS, CDR2 SASEGT, per germline. Trimming removed 4 bases from V and 0 bases from J, with 10 bases in between. The CDR3 is 15 residues long. In DNA, the CDR3 is TGTGCCAGCAGTGTAGGACAGCCTAGCAATCAGCCCCAGCATTTT. Its protein is CASSVGQPSNQPQHF.

CDR3 protein: CSAREGTGGPYEQYF. CDR3 bases: TGCAGTGCTAGAGAAGGGACAGGGGGTCCCTACGAGCAGTACTTC. The chain combines TRBV20-1 with TRBJ2-7, with 11 positions matching TRBD1. After removal of 0 bases from V and 2 bases from J, the junction contained 3 bases not matched to a gene. The CDR3 is 15 residues long. The V gene's germline CDR1 is DFQATT and CDR2 SNEGSKA (reference sequence).

J is TRBJ2-3 and V is TRBV11-3, with TRBD2 matching over 11 bases. The ends lost 5 bases at V and 5 bases at J; junction bases unmatched: 6. The V gene's germline CDR1 is SGHNT and CDR2 YENEEA. This CDR3 spans 15 amino acids. CDR3 region: CASSELAGVRDTQYF. The CDR3 bases are TGTGCCAGCAGCGAACTAGCGGGGGTTAGAGATACGCAGTATTTT.

This clonotype has more than one count but fewer than ten. V gene TRBV24-1 combines with J gene TRBJ2-1; D might be TRBD1 or TRBD2, each matching 5 bases. The CDR3 length is 14 residues. Germline V gene data show CDR1 as KGHDR and CDR2 as SFDVKD. V was shortened by 4 bases and J by 7 bases, with 13 bases between the two germline ends. CDR3 in amino acids: CATSEAGTSNEQFF. The DNA of the CDR3 is TGTGCCACCAGTGAGGCCGGGACCTCGAATGAGCAGTTCTTC.

This clonotype has a count of ten or more. The gene calls are TRBV11-2 and TRBJ2-4; 8 nucleotides align to TRBD1. V shed 5 bases, J shed 0 bases, and the junction held 15 bases outside the gene matches. The germline CDR1 and CDR2 sequences are SGHAT and FQNNGV. The CDR3 loop spans 19 amino acids. CDR3 nucleotides: TGTGCCAGCAGCGCGTGGCCAGGGGGCCTAAGTCTAGCCAAAAACATTCAGTACTTC. Its translation: CASSAWPGGLSLAKNIQYF.

This clonotype appeared many times. The V gene is TRBV29-1, the J gene TRBJ2-7; D gene unclear. Germline V gene lookup returns CDR1 SQVTM and CDR2 ANQGSEA. The CDR3 covers 13 residues. V shed 3 bases and J shed 3 bases, with 12 bases lying between them. The CDR3 loop reads CSVDSEADYEQYF. The CDR3 nucleotides read TGCAGCGTTGACAGTGAGGCAGACTACGAGCAGTACTTC.

This clonotype has just a few counts. CDR3 bases: TGTGCCAGCAGCTCCCGAACCCACGATGAGCAGTTCTTC. Translating gives CASSSRTHDEQFF. The V and J genes are TRBV3-1 and TRBJ2-1; D is unresolved. Trimming cost V 5 bases and J 8 bases, with 13 bases left between them. Germline loops: CDR1 LGHDT, CDR2 YNNKEL (reference sequence). The CDR3 has 13 residues.

This clonotype was seen a few times. The J gene is TRBJ1-5, the V gene TRBV10-3; the D gene is possibly TRBD1 (6 bases). V lost 3 bases and J lost 4, with 16 bases in between. Germline V gene data show CDR1 as ENHRY and CDR2 as SYGVKD. The CDR3 runs to 16 residues. The CDR3 nucleotides are TGTGCCATCAGTGACGGGACACAGGGCGAGAATCAGCCCCAGCATTTT. The encoded protein is CAISDGTQGENQPQHF.

This clonotype has a handful of counts. The V and J genes are TRBV20-1 and TRBJ2-5, with 9 nucleotides matching TRBD1. J gave up 11 bases and V 1 base, and 8 bases lay outside the gene matches. Germline lookup yields CDR1 DFQATT and CDR2 SNEGSKA (reference sequence). This CDR3 has 13 residues. CDR3 bases: TGCAGTGCTAGAGGGGGACAGGGCTACGGGCAGTACTTC. Amino acids: CSARGGQGYGQYF.

This clonotype has more than one count but fewer than ten. Since a much larger clone is just one base distant, this may be a read error. V gene TRBV9 combines with J gene TRBJ2-7, with TRBD1 matching over 10 bases. Germline lookup yields CDR1 SGDLS and CDR2 YYNGEE. The CDR3 loop spans 15 amino acids. V shed 0 bases and J 2 bases; nucleotides not matched to a gene: 2. This chain's CDR3 is CASSVGQGAAYEQYF. The CDR3 nucleotides read TGTGCCAGCAGCGTAGGACAGGGGGCAGCCTACGAGCAGTACTTC.

This clonotype has just a few counts. The chain couples TRBV24-1 to TRBJ2-3; 9 nucleotides line up with TRBD1. Losses at the gene ends were 6 bases for V and 4 bases for J; bases not matched to a gene: 10. Germline-derived CDR1 and CDR2 are KGHDR and SFDVKD. CDR3 length equals 16 residues. The CDR3 sequence: CATSTSGTGSPDTQYF. The DNA of the CDR3 is TGTGCCACCAGTACCAGCGGGACAGGGTCCCCAGATACGCAGTATTTT.

This clonotype was seen a single time. The chain employs TRBV6-5 and TRBJ2-1; a possible D gene is TRBD2 (5 bases). TRBJ2-7 matches the DNA end more closely, so the J call is doubtful. Germline CDR1 is MNHEY and CDR2 is SVGAGI. This CDR3 region has 12 residues. CDR3 nucleotide sequence: TGTGCCAGCACCGCCGACTACAATGAGCAGTACTTC. Translation: CASTADYNEQYF.

This clonotype appeared a few times. This chain uses TRBV28 with TRBJ2-5; TRBD1 matches at 12 bases. This CDR3 comprises 16 residues. Germline assignment: CDR1 MDHEN and CDR2 SYDVKM. V lost 5 bases, J lost 5 bases, and 9 bases stayed unmatched. CDR3 bases: TGTGCCAGCAGTATCTTCCGGGACAGGGGGCTTGAGACCCAGTACTTC. Translated: CASSIFRDRGLETQYF.

The chain joins TRBV28 to TRBJ2-7; 7 positions match TRBD1. The germline V gene has CDR1 MDHEN and CDR2 SYDVKM. J was trimmed by 4 bases and V by 3 bases; bases with no gene match: 18. CDR3 length: 18 residues. CDR3 in DNA: TGTGCCAGCAGTTTGGTTTTTTCTCGCCCGACAGGGTTATACGAGCAGTACTTC. It encodes CASSLVFSRPTGLYEQYF. Using reference TRBV28 and TRBJ2-7 for the parts outside the CDR3, the full variable domain is DVKVTQSSRYLVKRTGEKVFLECVQDMDHENMFWYRQDPGLGLRLIYFSYDVKMKEKGDIPEGYSVSREKKERFSLILESASTNQTSMYLCASSLVFSRPTGLYEQYFGPGTRLTVT.

Remarks on this clonotype: One junction end does not reproduce the germline sequence, and a read error may be involved. CDR3: CACSQDLRSDTQYF. For the CDR3, the DNA is TGTGCCTGCAGCCAAGATCTCAGGTCGGATACGCAGTATTTT. The rearrangement joins TRBV14 to TRBJ2-3; no definite D call. The CDR3 has 14 residues. Germline CDR1 and CDR2: SGHDN and FVKESK.